The present entry profiles one T cell receptor (beta chain) with its context. Using immunoSEQ multiplex PCR, the repertoire was profiled, and TCRdb retains in-frame clones only, with some absent. This table has over 75,000 clones, 75% to 85% appearing once. The record originates from a study of blood T cell repertoires in COVID-19. The germline gives CDR1 MNHEY, CDR2 SVGAGI. With 1 base removed from V and 2 bases from J, the gap between germline ends came to 8 bases. The CDR3 is 14 residues long. This receptor was taken from a woman aged 65 to 85 with acute or convalescent COVID-19. Sequenced input: peripheral blood. The chain uses TRBV6-5 and TRBJ2-5; tentatively, D is TRBD1 (5 bases). CDR3 region: CASSYWGDQETQYF. The CDR3 region has the DNA TGTGCCAGCAGTTACTGGGGCGATCAAGAGACCCAGTACTTC.